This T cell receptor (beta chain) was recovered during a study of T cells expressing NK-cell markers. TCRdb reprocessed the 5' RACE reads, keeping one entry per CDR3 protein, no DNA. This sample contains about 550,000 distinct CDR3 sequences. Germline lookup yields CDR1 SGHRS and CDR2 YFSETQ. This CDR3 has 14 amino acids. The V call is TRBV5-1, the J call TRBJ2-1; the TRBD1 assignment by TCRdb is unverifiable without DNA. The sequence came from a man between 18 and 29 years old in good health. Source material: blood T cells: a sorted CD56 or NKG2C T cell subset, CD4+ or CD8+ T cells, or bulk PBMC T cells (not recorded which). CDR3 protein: CASSLARQTLEQFF.